This T cell receptor beta chain appears in the sequencing data of a study of siplizumab effects on memory and regulatory T cells. Per individual sample, around 9.1 x 10^4 TCR templates were assayed. TCRdb's table, derived via immunoSEQ multiplex PCR, lists solely in-frame clones and lacks some. The data contain some 100,000 clones, 93% of them singletons. The V gene's germline CDR1 is SNHLY and CDR2 FYNNEI. Trimming stripped 2 bases from V and 6 bases from J, with 11 bases between. The CDR3 is made up of 14 amino acids. The sequenced material came from CD8+ T cells sorted from blood. The gene calls are TRBV2 and TRBJ1-5; D may be TRBD1 (5 bases). This TCR came from a human donor in good health. Here the CDR3 DNA reads TGTGCCAGCAGTGAAAATTGGGGGAGTCAGCCCCAGCATTTT. Its translation is CASSENWGSQPQHF.